This TCR beta chain comes out of a study of a mutant IDH1 vaccine in newly diagnosed glioma. Assay: immunoSEQ multiplex PCR; the TCRdb copy retains only in-frame clones and omits some. The sample contains 58,000 or so clones, roughly four fifths of which appear only once. This CDR3 region has 15 residues. CDR1 is MNHEY, CDR2 SMNVEV, per germline (reference sequence). With 8 bases clipped from V and 4 bases from J, the junction kept 10 bases outside the gene matches. In regard to this clone: Its target is not known.

Documented time point: week 47, end of study. With topical imiquimod, each dose of the vaccine consisted of 300 ug of mutant IDH1 20-mer peptide. Donors harbored newly found WHO grade 3 or 4 IDH1-mutant, ATRX-lost astrocytomas. The sequencing used PBMCs, collected from a glioma patient whose treatment included an IDH1 peptide vaccine. This sequence originates from a woman between 45 and 60 years old with glioma. V usage is TRBV27 and J usage is TRBJ2-2; 7 bases are a match to TRBD1. Written as DNA, the CDR3 is TGTGCCAGCCGAAAGGGGGACAGCCCCACCGGGGAGCTGTTTTTT. Its protein is CASRKGDSPTGELFF.